These 26 T cell receptor beta chains came from one sample sequenced in a study of blood T cell repertoires in COVID-19. Using immunoSEQ multiplex PCR, the repertoire was profiled, and TCRdb retains in-frame clones only, with some absent. The sample lists about 170,000 clones, under 90% seen once, with around 2.1% in the top ten. The sample comprised peripheral blood. These receptors all come from a woman at least 80 years old with acute or convalescent COVID-19.

This chain connects TRBV19 to TRBJ1-5; D gene uncertain. Per the germline V gene, CDR1 is LNHDA and CDR2 is SQIVND (reference sequence). V dropped 3 bases and J dropped 4 bases, with 16 bases sitting between them. The CDR3 has 16 amino acids. Here the CDR3 reads CASSISVGVTNQPQHF. CDR3 nucleotide sequence: TGTGCCAGTAGTATCAGTGTGGGAGTAACTAATCAGCCCCAGCATTTT.

V is TRBV5-5 and J is TRBJ1-3; possible D gene TRBD1, 5 bases. The V end was cut by 4 bases, the J end by 0 bases, with 11 bases between. The CDR3 consists of 15 residues. Germline values: CDR1 SGHKS, CDR2 YYEKEE (reference sequence). In DNA, the CDR3 is TGTGCCAGCAGCACGGACATATCCTCTGGAAACACCATATATTTT. This sequence encodes CASSTDISSGNTIYF.

This chain uses TRBV7-8 with TRBJ2-7, with 8 bases aligning to TRBD1. There are 17 residues in the CDR3. Germline trimming cut 5 bases from V and 0 bases from J; bases unmatched to any gene: 12. Looked up from germline, CDR1 is SGHVS and CDR2 is FQNEAQ. The CDR3 coding sequence is TGTGCCAGCAGCCCACGAACAGGGGGTCAACGCTCCTACGAGCAGTACTTC. It encodes CASSPRTGGQRSYEQYF. Looking up the rest from reference TRBV7-8 and TRBJ2-7 gives the full variable domain: GAGVSQSPRYKVAKRGQDVALRCDPISGHVSLFWYQQALGQGPEFLTYFQNEAQLDKSGLPSDRFFAERPEGSVSTLKIQRTQQEDSAVYLCASSPRTGGQRSYEQYFGPGTRLTVT.

The chain has TRBV19 and TRBJ1-5; a possible D gene is TRBD1 (5 bases). The ends were cut back, 4 bases at V and 3 bases at J, with 10 bases in the middle. This CDR3 contains 14 residues. Germline V gene data show CDR1 as LNHDA and CDR2 as SQIVND (reference sequence). CDR3 amino acids: CASSSQGINQPQHF. CDR3 sequence (DNA): TGTGCCAGTAGTAGCCAGGGAATCAATCAGCCCCAGCATTTT.

This chain's CDR3 is CASSPTRTSAGYEQYF. CDR3 nucleotide sequence: TGTGCCAGCTCACCCACACGAACGAGCGCAGGGTACGAGCAGTACTTC. The chain combines TRBV18 with TRBJ2-7, with a tentative D call TRBD1 (5 bases). Per the germline V gene, CDR1 is KGHSH and CDR2 is LQKENI. The CDR3 covers 16 residues. Trimming pared 3 bases from V and 4 bases from J, leaving 19 bases between. The full variable domain, completed using reference TRBV18 and TRBJ2-7, is NAGVMQNPRHLVRRRGQEARLRCSPMKGHSHVYWYRQLPEEGLKFMVYLQKENIIDESGMPKERFSAEFPKEGPSILRIQQVVRGDSAAYFCASSPTRTSAGYEQYFGPGTRLTVT.

The rearrangement joins TRBV6-5 to TRBJ1-6, with D possibly being TRBD1 (5 bases). The V end lost 2 bases, the J end lost 6 bases, and 14 bases lay between the germline ends. The CDR3 is made up of 16 amino acids. Germline V gene data show CDR1 as MNHEY and CDR2 as SVGAGI. CDR3: CASSYRGGPFNSPLHF. CDR3 nucleotides: TGTGCCAGCAGTTACAGGGGTGGCCCCTTTAATTCACCCCTCCACTTT.

This clone was recorded only once. The CDR3, as DNA: TGCAGTGCTAGTTCCGGACAGGGAGGCGAGACCCAGTACTTC. Its translation: CSASSGQGGETQYF. V usage is TRBV20-1 and J usage is TRBJ2-5, with TRBD1 matching over 8 bases. J lost 5 bases, V lost 3 bases, and 8 bases had no gene match. The CDR3 covers 14 residues. Germline V CDR1 and CDR2: DFQATT, SNEGSKA (reference sequence).

The chain carries TRBV4-1 and TRBJ2-2; possibly TRBD2 for D (6 bases). V was pared by 4 bases and J by 6 bases, with 9 bases between. The CDR3 is 13 amino acids. Germline V gene lookup returns CDR1 MGHRA and CDR2 YSYEKL. The CDR3 reads CASSLREAGELFF. CDR3 DNA sequence: TGCGCCAGCAGCCTCAGGGAGGCCGGGGAGCTGTTTTTT.

This chain links TRBV16 with TRBJ2-1; D uncertain. Looked up from germline, CDR1 is KGHSY and CDR2 is FQNENV. The CDR3 totals 13 residues. The ends were cut back, 2 bases at V and 11 bases at J, with 13 bases in the middle. The CDR3 loop is CASSQTQHPKQFF. The DNA for the CDR3 is TGTGCCAGCAGCCAAACCCAACACCCCAAGCAGTTCTTC.

The V gene is TRBV30, the J gene TRBJ2-2; maybe TRBD1 (6 bases). Trimming removed 8 bases from V and 3 bases from J, with 22 bases in between. The CDR3 has 16 residues. Germline assignment: CDR1 GTSNPN and CDR2 SVGIG (reference sequence). In DNA, the CDR3 is TGTGCCCTGATTGCCCCAGGGGCTATTGACACCGGGGAGCTGTTTTTT. This codes for CALIAPGAIDTGELFF.

The rearrangement joins TRBV6-1 to TRBJ1-2, with D unclear. Germline assignment: CDR1 MNHNS and CDR2 SASEGT. With 3 bases removed from V and 4 bases from J, the gap between germline ends came to 12 bases. This CDR3 comprises 14 residues. Here the CDR3 DNA reads TGTGCCAGCAGTGAGGCTGGGGAGGCCTATGGCTACACCTTC. This gives the protein CASSEAGEAYGYTF.

The chain has TRBV4-3 and TRBJ1-5; weak D call: TRBD1 (6 bases). CDR1 LGHNA and CDR2 YSLEER come from the germline V gene. The germline V and J ends were trimmed by 0 bases and 4 bases, with 19 bases remaining between them. CDR3 length equals 18 residues. The CDR3 protein is CASSQELAGAGRNQPQHF. The CDR3 nucleotides read TGCGCCAGCAGCCAAGAGTTGGCAGGGGCCGGACGGAATCAGCCCCAGCATTTT.

The chain has TRBV6-5 and TRBJ2-7, with D possibly matching TRBD1 (6 bases). CDR3 length: 13 residues. V lost 6 bases and J 9 bases, leaving 18 bases between the germline ends. Germline V CDR1 and CDR2: MNHEY, SVGAGI. CDR3 residues: CASRPGQKRWQYF. CDR3 DNA sequence: TGTGCCAGCAGACCTGGACAGAAAAGATGGCAGTACTTC.

This sequence joins TRBV3-1 (or the pseudogene TRBV3-2) and TRBJ1-1, with D uncertain. CDR1 LGHDT and CDR2 YNNKEL come from the germline V gene (reference sequence). This CDR3 contains 16 residues. V dropped 1 base and J dropped 5 bases, with 17 bases sitting between them. The DNA of the CDR3 is TGTGCCAGCAGCCAAGCCGAGGGAGGAGTTCGGACTGAAGCTTTCTTT. It translates to CASSQAEGGVRTEAFF.

In nucleotides, the CDR3 is TGCGCCAGCAGAACGGGACTAGCGGGGAGGGGCCAAGAGACCCAGTACTTC. This codes for CASRTGLAGRGQETQYF. The chain employs TRBV5-1 and TRBJ2-5, with TRBD2 identical over 13 bases. V shed 5 bases and J 1 base; nucleotides not matched to a gene: 8. The V gene's germline CDR1 is SGHRS and CDR2 YFSETQ. The CDR3 extends over 17 amino acids.

This clone was observed a handful of times. The same CDR3 is also encoded by other DNA sequences in this sample. The chain uses TRBV3-1 (or the pseudogene TRBV3-2) and TRBJ2-7; TRBD1 agrees at 8 bases. V gave up 0 bases and J gave up 2 bases; unmatched junction bases: 0. Germline loops: CDR1 LGHDT, CDR2 YNNKEL (reference sequence). The CDR3 runs 14 residues. The CDR3 reads CASSQDRGPYEQYF. CDR3 DNA sequence: TGTGCCAGCAGCCAAGACAGGGGGCCCTACGAGCAGTACTTC.

The chain is built from TRBV30 and TRBJ2-3, with 9 bases matching TRBD2. The trim removed 1 base at V and 5 bases at J, leaving 16 bases unmatched. The germline gives CDR1 GTSNPN, CDR2 SVGIG (reference sequence). The CDR3 runs 18 residues. CDR3: CAWSGSPLAGAPEDTQYF. The DNA of the CDR3 is TGTGCCTGGAGTGGTTCCCCTTTAGCGGGGGCCCCCGAAGATACGCAGTATTTT. Drawing the rest from reference TRBV30 and TRBJ2-3, the complete variable domain is SQTIHQWPATLVQPVGSPLSLECTVEGTSNPNLYWYRQAAGRGLQLLFYSVGIGQISSEVPQNLSASRPQDRQFILSSKKLLLSDSGFYLCAWSGSPLAGAPEDTQYFGPGTRLTVL.

V and J are TRBV5-1 and TRBJ1-1; TRBD1 might be the D (5 bases). The V end lost 0 bases, the J end lost 6 bases, and 15 bases lay between the germline ends. This CDR3 comprises 15 residues. CDR1 SGHRS and CDR2 YFSETQ come from the germline V gene. CDR3 nucleotides: TGCGCCAGCAGCTTGGAGGTCAGGGCGAGGTCTGAAGCTTTCTTT. Amino acid sequence: CASSLEVRARSEAFF.

The chain couples TRBV19 to TRBJ1-1; TRBD1 aligns across 8 bases. The CDR3 has 14 amino acids. V was pared by 7 bases and J by 4 bases, with 8 bases of the junction left unmatched. Germline values: CDR1 LNHDA, CDR2 SQIVND (reference sequence). CDR3 sequence (DNA): TGTGCCAGTATACAGGGGGAAAAGAGCACTGAAGCTTTCTTT. The encoded protein is CASIQGEKSTEAFF.

The gene calls are TRBV4-2 and TRBJ2-7, with a possible D match to TRBD1 (6 bases). V lost 1 base, J lost 5 bases, and 15 bases lay in between. The CDR3 has 15 amino acids. CDR1 is LGHNA and CDR2 is YNFKEQ in the germline V gene. The CDR3 DNA sequence: TGTGCCAGCAGCCAAGGGCTAGATGGGGGCGACGAGCAGTACTTC. Its protein product is CASSQGLDGGDEQYF.

This clone was counted once. J is TRBJ2-7 and V is TRBV6-2 or TRBV6-3, with 10 nucleotides matching TRBD2. V shed 6 bases, J shed 2 bases, and the junction held 7 bases outside the gene matches. The germline gives CDR1 MNHEY, CDR2 SVGEGT. This CDR3 spans 15 amino acids. CDR3 in DNA: TGTGCCAGCAGCCTAGCGGGAGTATATACCTACGAGCAGTACTTC. Its translation is CASSLAGVYTYEQYF.

V gene TRBV6-5 combines with J gene TRBJ1-1; D remains unclear. This CDR3 is built from 13 residues. V lost 5 bases to trimming and J lost 12 bases, with 19 bases between them. CDR1 and CDR2 (germline): MNHEY, SVGAGI. In nucleotides, the CDR3 is TGTGCCAGCAGTCCCCCCCAGGCCCGAAAGACTTTCTTT. Translated: CASSPPQARKTFF.

V is TRBV7-9 and J is TRBJ1-1; a weak D match, TRBD1 (5 bases). The CDR3 is made up of 14 amino acids. Per germline, CDR1 SEHNR and CDR2 FQNEAQ (reference sequence). Trimming shortened V by 2 bases and J by 3 bases, and 10 bases separated the two germline ends. Here the CDR3 reads CASSLQVRDTEAFF. The CDR3 region has the DNA TGTGCCAGCAGCTTACAAGTCAGGGACACTGAAGCTTTCTTT.

The chain employs TRBV5-1 and TRBJ2-7, with 7 bases that match TRBD1. Germline V CDR1 and CDR2: SGHRS, YFSETQ. Losses at the gene ends were 3 bases for V and 4 bases for J; bases not matched to a gene: 4. This CDR3 has 13 residues. The CDR3 coding sequence is TGCGCCAGCAGCTCGGACAGGCTGTACGAGCAGTACTTC. Encoded protein: CASSSDRLYEQYF.

This sequence joins TRBV2 and TRBJ2-7; 10 nucleotides align to TRBD1. The CDR3 is 14 amino acids. CDR1 is SNHLY and CDR2 is FYNNEI in the germline V gene. The ends lost 6 bases at V and 2 bases at J; junction bases unmatched: 4. The CDR3 region is CASRRGTGAYEQYF. CDR3 coding DNA: TGTGCCAGCAGGAGGGGGACAGGGGCCTACGAGCAGTACTTC.

V is TRBV29-1 and J is TRBJ2-2, with D possibly TRBD1 on 6 matching bases. The germline V and J ends were trimmed by 5 bases and 0 bases, with 10 bases remaining between them. The CDR3 is 14 residues long. Germline CDR1 and CDR2: SQVTM and ANQGSEA. The CDR3 DNA follows: TGCAGCGTTTTACAGGGAGCGAACACCGGGGAGCTGTTTTTT. This translates into CSVLQGANTGELFF.